Each of the 29 T cell receptor beta chains below was sequenced from the same sample in a study of T cells after yellow fever vaccination. TCRdb recomputed calls from the 5' RACE reads with MiXCR, one row per CDR3 protein. Of approximately 110,000 distinct CDR3 sequences in the sample, approximately 7% were seen once. The sequenced sample was CD4+ T cells sorted from PBMCs, obtained about 10 days after the first yellow fever vaccination. These receptors all come from a man between 18 and 29 years old who received the YFV17D yellow fever vaccine.

In this sample, this clonotype turned up many times. J is TRBJ2-1 and V is TRBV4-1; TRBD2 is a possible D gene (6 bases). In germline, CDR1 is MGHRA, CDR2 YSYEKL. This CDR3 region has 18 residues. The germline V and J ends were trimmed by 1 base and 0 bases, with 16 bases remaining between them. CDR3 nucleotide sequence: TGCGCCAGCAGCCAAGCCAATCTGGTCGGGAGCTCCTACAATGAGCAGTTCTTC. It translates to CASSQANLVGSSYNEQFF.

With regard to this clonotype: A read error may explain this, as a much larger clone is one base away. The chain joins TRBV19 to TRBJ1-1; the D gene is possibly TRBD1 (6 bases). CDR1 and CDR2 (germline): LNHDA, SQIVND (reference sequence). This CDR3 is built from 16 residues. Here the CDR3 reads CVSIRWQGIGNTEAFF. CDR3 bases: TGTGTCAGTATCCGTTGGCAGGGGATCGGGAACACTGAAGCTTTCTTT.

This clonotype was seen at least ten times. The chain carries TRBV7-3 and TRBJ1-1; tentative D call: TRBD1 (5 bases). Deletions cut 5 bases from V and 1 base from J, with 14 bases between. Germline-derived CDR1 and CDR2 are SGHTA and FQGTGA. The CDR3 has 15 residues. The CDR3 is CASSGGGGTNTEAFF. In nucleotides, the CDR3 is TGTGCCAGCAGCGGGGGAGGAGGCACGAACACTGAAGCTTTCTTT.

This clonotype has ten or more counts. V gene TRBV7-2 combines with J gene TRBJ2-3; D not resolved. This CDR3 is built from 14 residues. Deletions cut 8 bases from V and 1 base from J, with 13 bases between. CDR1 is SGHTA and CDR2 is FQGNSA in the germline V gene. Here the CDR3 reads CASRPAFGTDTQYF. In DNA, the CDR3 is TGTGCCAGCCGCCCGGCATTCGGCACAGATACGCAGTATTTT.

This rearrangement joins TRBV12-3 or TRBV12-4 to TRBJ1-5; TRBD1 might be the D (5 bases). The CDR3 runs to 14 residues. Between the trimmed V and J ends, which lost 2 bases and 7 bases, there was a span of 12 bases. CDR3 sequence: CASSLQGTRQPQHF. DNA for the CDR3: TGTGCCAGCAGTTTACAGGGAACTCGCCAGCCCCAGCATTTT.

V usage is TRBV7-2 and J usage is TRBJ1-3, with D uncertain. V was cut by 3 bases and J by 1 base, with 4 bases left in between. Germline CDR1 is SGHTA and CDR2 is FQGNSA. The CDR3 length is 13 residues. The CDR3 is CASSFNSGNTIYF. CDR3 DNA: TGTGCCAGCAGCTTTAATTCTGGAAACACCATATATTTT.

This clonotype has at least ten counts. The chain couples TRBV7-2 to TRBJ2-1, with D perhaps TRBD2 (5 bases). Trimming pared 6 bases from V and 7 bases from J, leaving 16 bases between. The CDR3 loop spans 14 amino acids. CDR1 is SGHTA, CDR2 FQGNSA, per germline. This CDR3 is CASRKLGARNEQFF. The DNA of the CDR3 is TGTGCCAGCAGAAAGCTGGGAGCGCGGAATGAGCAGTTCTTC.

This clonotype was detected only once. The V gene is TRBV4-1, the J gene TRBJ1-2; D unclear. The CDR3 runs 15 residues. Germline V gene sequence: CDR1 MGHRA, CDR2 YSYEKL. The V and J ends lost 1 base and 2 bases respectively, with 11 bases between them. The CDR3, as DNA: TGCGCCAGCAGCCAAGGTTTCCGTGGGAACTATGGCTACACCTTC. It is translated as CASSQGFRGNYGYTF.

J is TRBJ2-7 and V is TRBV7-2, with 7 bases identical to TRBD2. Per germline, CDR1 SGHTA and CDR2 FQGNSA. J gave up 6 bases and V 4 bases, and 9 bases lay outside the gene matches. The CDR3 is 14 amino acids. CDR3 coding DNA: TGTGCCAGCAGCTACGGGGGAGGGGTGGGCGAGCAGTACTTC. It codes for CASSYGGGVGEQYF.

This clonotype occurred many times. This rearrangement joins TRBV24-1 to TRBJ2-1; the match to TRBD2 covers 11 bases. CDR3 length equals 15 residues. The germline CDR1 and CDR2 sequences are KGHDR and SFDVKD. The trim removed 3 bases at V and 8 bases at J, leaving 5 bases unmatched. The CDR3 region has the DNA TGTGCCACCAGTGATCCCGGACTAGCGGGTGATGAGCAGTTCTTC. This gives the protein CATSDPGLAGDEQFF.

On this clonotype itself: Possible read error: a much larger clone is one base away. This chain joins TRBV7-2 and TRBJ1-1; the D gene is possibly TRBD1 (6 bases). The V and J ends lost 4 bases and 5 bases respectively, with 17 bases between them. CDR1 SGHTA and CDR2 FQGNSA come from the germline V gene. There are 15 residues in the CDR3. CDR3 residues: CASSSMSQGKTEAFF. The DNA of the CDR3 is TGTGCCAGCAGCTCGATGTCCCAGGGGAAGACTGAAGCTTTCTTT.

Many counts were recorded for this clonotype. This chain connects TRBV20-1 to TRBJ2-3; no clear D gene. CDR3 length: 15 amino acids. Trimming took off 6 bases at V and 3 bases at J, with 19 bases between the two ends. In germline, CDR1 is DFQATT, CDR2 SNEGSKA (reference sequence). For the CDR3, the DNA is TGCAGTGCCCCTAAGGCCCATAAGGAGACAGATACGCAGTATTTT. Translating gives CSAPKAHKETDTQYF.

This clonotype appeared many times. The gene calls are TRBV29-1 and TRBJ2-1; no definite D call. The CDR3 length is 13 residues. V dropped 2 bases and J dropped 0 bases, with 5 bases sitting between them. CDR1 is SQVTM, CDR2 ANQGSEA, per germline. The CDR3 spells CSVETASYNEQFF. DNA for the CDR3: TGCAGCGTTGAAACAGCCTCCTACAATGAGCAGTTCTTC.

This clonotype was counted many times. The rearrangement uses TRBV6-2 or TRBV6-3 and TRBJ1-5, with D perhaps TRBD1 (6 bases). V was clipped by 7 bases and J by 4 bases, with 14 bases between them. CDR3 length: 14 amino acids. Germline V lookup: CDR1 MNHEY, CDR2 SVGEGT. In DNA form, the CDR3 reads TGTGCCAGCAAGGTATTCAGGGGTAATCAGCCCCAGCATTTT. Translation: CASKVFRGNQPQHF.

This clonotype was seen at least ten times. V gene TRBV20-1 combines with J gene TRBJ2-1, with D possibly being TRBD2 (5 bases). Per the germline V gene, CDR1 is DFQATT and CDR2 is SNEGSKA (reference sequence). Trimming took 6 bases from V and 7 from J, leaving 16 bases between them. This CDR3 has 13 residues. The CDR3 DNA is TGCAGTGCCCGACGGGGTTCGGGGAATGAGCAGTTCTTC. Residues: CSARRGSGNEQFF.

This clonotype was found many times. The CDR3: CASSLQRGSSEQYF. CDR3 nucleotides: TGTGCCAGCAGTCTCCAGCGGGGTAGTTCGGAGCAGTACTTC. This sequence joins TRBV7-2 and TRBJ2-7; 7 nucleotides agree with TRBD2. CDR1 and CDR2 (germline): SGHTA, FQGNSA. The CDR3 extends over 14 amino acids. V gave up 6 bases and J gave up 7 bases; unmatched junction bases: 12.

This clonotype was seen at least ten times. CDR3 DNA sequence: TGTGCCAGCAGTGTTGACAGCCCAGATACGCAGTATTTT. It is translated as CASSVDSPDTQYF. The chain is built from TRBV2 and TRBJ2-3; D is perhaps TRBD1 (5 bases). The V gene lost 4 bases and the J gene lost 4 bases, with 9 bases spanning the gap. This CDR3 spans 13 amino acids. Germline CDR1 reads SNHLY; CDR2 reads FYNNEI.

The sample holds many counts of this clonotype. The V and J genes are TRBV6-5 and TRBJ2-4, with 10 bases aligning to TRBD2. The CDR3 has 14 residues. Per the germline V gene, CDR1 is MNHEY and CDR2 is SVGAGI. V was pared by 4 bases and J by 9 bases, with 6 bases of the junction left unmatched. Written as DNA, the CDR3 is TGTGCCAGCAGTTTGGGACTAGCGTTCGGCATTCAGTACTTC. Protein product: CASSLGLAFGIQYF.

This clonotype was counted at least ten times. The junction differs from germline at one of its ends, possibly a read error. V and J are TRBV5-1 and TRBJ1-4; D is ambiguous. The CDR3 is 13 amino acids. Germline V gene lookup returns CDR1 SGHRS and CDR2 YFSETQ. The CDR3 region is CASSDQTDEKLFF. The CDR3 DNA reads TGCGCCAGCAGCGACCAAACTGATGAAAAACTGTTTTTT.

This clonotype was detected only a few times. J is TRBJ1-1 and V is TRBV12-3 or TRBV12-4; a weak D match, TRBD1 (5 bases). The V end was cut by 7 bases, the J end by 10 bases, with 19 bases between. The CDR3 is made up of 13 amino acids. Written as DNA, the CDR3 is TGTGCCAGCATCCGGGGGGGGGACGGAGGAGCTTTCTTT. As protein: CASIRGGDGGAFF.

Ten or more counts support this clonotype. The chain has TRBV7-2 and TRBJ2-7; a possible D gene is TRBD1 (7 bases). Per the germline V gene, CDR1 is SGHTA and CDR2 is FQGNSA. CDR3 length: 13 amino acids. The V and J ends lost 1 base and 10 bases respectively, with 14 bases between them. CDR3 loop: CASSLEEGAIQYV. The DNA of the CDR3 is TGTGCCAGCAGCTTAGAGGAGGGGGCGATACAGTACGTC.

The chain couples TRBV3-1 to TRBJ2-1; TRBD2 might be the D (6 bases). Germline assignment: CDR1 LGHDT and CDR2 YNNKEL (reference sequence). Trimming shortened V by 0 bases and J by 4 bases, and 19 bases separated the two germline ends. The CDR3 is 18 amino acids. The CDR3 sequence is CASSQEGGGGGVYNEQFF. In DNA form, the CDR3 reads TGTGCCAGCAGCCAAGAGGGGGGTGGGGGTGGTGTATACAATGAGCAGTTCTTC.

This clonotype was seen a single time. A much larger clone lies a single base off, so this may be a read error. CDR3 amino acids: CASSLFWGRERNETGELFF. Here the CDR3 DNA reads TGCGCCAGCAGCTTGTTCTGGGGGCGGGAGCGGAACGAGACCGGGGAGCTGTTTTTT. The V gene is TRBV5-1, the J gene TRBJ2-2; D is perhaps TRBD2 (7 bases). Trimming shortened V by 1 base and J by 5 bases, and 24 bases separated the two germline ends. The germline gives CDR1 SGHRS, CDR2 YFSETQ. The CDR3 has 19 residues.

This clonotype was seen repeatedly, ten times or more. The chain uses TRBV21-1 and TRBJ1-1. TRBV21-1 corresponds to a pseudogene. The CDR3 is 17 residues long. The CDR3 region is CASRGSAYRDTNTEAFF. Written as DNA, the CDR3 is TGTGCCAGCAGAGGATCCGCCTACCGGGACACGAACACTGAAGCTTTCTTT.

The rearrangement links TRBV5-4 to TRBJ1-1, with D unresolved. V lost 1 base to trimming and J lost 1 base, with 14 bases between them. This CDR3 spans 16 amino acids. CDR1 and CDR2 from the germline V gene are SGHNT and YYREEE (reference sequence). The CDR3 DNA is TGTGCCAGCAGCTTGAGTCGGGAGGCGGGGAACACTGAAGCTTTCTTT. This sequence encodes CASSLSREAGNTEAFF.

This clonotype was detected a few times. The chain carries TRBV30 and TRBJ2-5; D is perhaps TRBD2 (6 bases). CDR3 size: 13 residues. Per the germline V gene, CDR1 is GTSNPN and CDR2 is SVGIG (reference sequence). Trimming pared 2 bases from V and 5 bases from J, leaving 12 bases between. CDR3 residues: CAWSRWSGETQYF. CDR3 bases: TGTGCCTGGAGTCGGTGGAGCGGGGAGACCCAGTACTTC. Variable domain in full (rest from reference TRBV30 and TRBJ2-5): SQTIHQWPATLVQPVGSPLSLECTVEGTSNPNLYWYRQAAGRGLQLLFYSVGIGQISSEVPQNLSASRPQDRQFILSSKKLLLSDSGFYLCAWSRWSGETQYFGPGTRLLVL.

Only a few counts were recorded for this clonotype. This chain connects TRBV7-3 to TRBJ2-6; D possibly corresponds to TRBD2 (6 bases). The CDR3 covers 18 residues. Germline CDR1 reads SGHTA; CDR2 reads FQGTGA. V lost 5 bases and J lost 0, with 17 bases in between. The CDR3 DNA reads TGTGCCAGCAGCCGTACGCTAACCGGGAGCTCTGGGGCCAACGTCCTGACTTTC. Its protein product is CASSRTLTGSSGANVLTF.

This clonotype was detected ten times or more. This chain uses TRBV11-2 with TRBJ2-1, with 8 bases aligning to TRBD2. Germline V CDR1 and CDR2: SGHAT, FQNNGV. Losses at the gene ends were 5 bases for V and 2 bases for J; bases not matched to a gene: 11. This CDR3 is built from 17 residues. The CDR3 region is CASSLSRGGNTYNEQFF. The DNA of the CDR3 is TGTGCCAGCAGCCTCTCTCGGGGGGGCAATACCTACAATGAGCAGTTCTTC.

This clonotype was picked up many times. The rearrangement uses TRBV15 and TRBJ2-1; TRBD2 matches at 9 bases. Per the germline V gene, CDR1 is LNHNV and CDR2 is YYDKDF (reference sequence). V was clipped by 0 bases and J by 6 bases; unmatched bases: 15. The CDR3 length is 19 residues. The CDR3 region is CATSRDRVGLAGPGNEQFF. CDR3 DNA sequence: TGTGCCACCAGCAGAGATCGGGTTGGGCTAGCGGGGCCTGGCAATGAGCAGTTCTTC.